This T cell receptor beta chain was profiled in a study of T-cell memory formation after mild COVID-19. Study conclusions and caveats: Day 15 to 85 contracting clones showed balanced CD4/CD8; day 15 to 37 expanders favored CD4+.

Sample barcodes and UMIs were carried by the TCR alpha and TCR beta cDNA libraries that 5'RACE generated with constant-segment primers. TCRdb analysed the 5' RACE reads with MiXCR anew, one entry per CDR3 protein. The data contain around 200,000 distinct CDR3 sequences, 10% to 13% of them singletons. V was trimmed by 5 bases and J by 6 bases, leaving 13 bases between them. This CDR3 is built from 14 residues. CDR1 is MGHRA and CDR2 is YSYEKL in the germline V gene. This clonotype was picked up a small number of times. Its specificity is not known. The TCR was taken from a young man who had mild COVID-19 (a few samples of this study predate the infection). Cell type and time point are not known. The sample taken for sequencing was PBMCs or a T cell subset sorted from them (not recorded which). The chain recombines TRBV4-1 with TRBJ2-2; no firm D call. The CDR3, as DNA: TGCGCCAGCAGCTCTACTGAGGATTCCGGGGAGCTGTTTTTT. Encoded protein: CASSSTEDSGELFF.